This T cell receptor beta chain was recorded in a study of regulatory T cells in long-lasting Graves disease (dated by TCRdb to the early 2020s). The study in broad terms: Newly diagnosed Graves' disease patients had taken antithyroid drugs for less than 3 months. Persistent Graves' disease patients were compared with newly diagnosed Graves' disease patients by peripheral blood TCR sequencing and RNA sequencing. The study was conducted in China and was registered as a clinical trial. TCR sequencing covered 13 persistent and 20 or so newly diagnosed Graves' disease patients, approximately 33 samples in total. Broad study findings and their caveats: Persistent Graves' disease patients showed lower TCR Shannon entropy and fewer highly expanded clones than newly diagnosed patients, suggesting clonal expansion. Sequencing and analysis were limited to the TCR beta chain. Only peripheral blood was studied, because thyroid tissue, the primary lesion, was inaccessible. Persistent patients shared more public clonotypes among themselves (2,741) than newly diagnosed patients did (about 900). The small sample size was acknowledged by the authors as a limitation that may reduce accuracy. TRBV28, TRBJ1-2 and TRBJ2-5 were preferentially used in persistent disease, while TRBV20-1 and TRBJ2-1 were favored in newly diagnosed disease.

Germline trimming: 5 bases from V, 1 base from J; junction bases outside gene matches: 11. CDR1 MDHEN and CDR2 SYDVKM are derived from the germline V gene. The CDR3 goes from the cysteine to the phenylalanine over 17 residues. Only the CDR3 DNA stays, 51 bases, in frame from base 1. This clonotype has ten or more counts. This clone's antigen is unknown. No quality values exist for individual bases; no much larger clone is one base distant. Library construction relied on multiplex PCR. Sequenced on an Illumina HiSeq 4000. CDR3 regions were amplified by Arm-PCR with iRepertoire HTBI primers to construct TCR beta libraries. Before sequencing, the PCR products underwent gel purification. Per the original workflow: Gene usage analysis of CDR3 amino acid clonotypes relied on the roughly 60 TRBV and about 15 TRBJ segments identified across samples. COPE and FqMerger were used to merge filtered high-quality paired reads into contigs. BLAST was used to align contigs to IMGT TRBV, TRBD and TRBJ reference genes, and CDR3 was defined according to IMGT. Clonotypes above 0.1% frequency were classified as highly expanded clones. Repertoire diversity was measured by Shannon entropy, and V-J evenness by the Gini coefficient. Public clonotypes were defined as clonotypes shared by more than one individual. The public sequencing data were trimmed at Q25 with fastp and processed into clonotypes with MiXCR by TCRdb, which kept only in-frame beta chains. Merged by CDR3 protein, the rows form single entries marked with the most common genes and DNA. These V and J calls are TCRdb output, not the study's own analysis. In all, the sample holds over 500,000 distinct CDR3 sequences, and about 15% of those were seen once. Roughly 18% of the sample is in the top ten clones.

In the paper's terms, the time point label means: newly diagnosed GD, antithyroid drugs for less than 3 months. RNA was extracted from PBMCs in TRIzol for both TCR sequencing and RNA sequencing. The diagnosis of Graves' disease followed American Thyroid Association guidelines. Patients were recruited from an endocrinology department in Xi'an, China. Each patient gave roughly 8.4 milliliters of peripheral blood, collected in an EDTA anticoagulant tube. Ficoll Paque Plus density gradient separation was used to isolate PBMCs, and no additional T cell sorting was done. An Agilent 2100 Bioanalyzer and agarose gel were used to check RNA quality, while a NanoDrop 2000 measured RNA concentration. The data also belong to a second study, concerning T cells in Graves' hyperthyroidism and ophthalmopathy. Looking at the second paper: Graves' hyperthyroidism was defined as stable when no progression to ophthalmopathy occurred over 18 months of follow-up. Hyperthyroidism patients were newly diagnosed, had a disease duration of under 2 months, and were aged 18 to 65 years. Patients with uncontrolled infections, other autoimmune diseases, pregnancy or lactation were excluded. Diagnoses relied on clinical symptoms, serum thyroxine and TRAb, thyroid ultrasound and orbital computed tomography. A first-round RT-PCR of the TCR CDR3 used the HTBI primer set with the Qiagen OneStep RT-PCR kit. Blood samples also contained most of the expanded thyroid clonotypes (frequency above 0.001), which suggests that blood repertoires may reflect thyroid immune responses. A 13 V-J signature model separated ophthalmopathy from stable hyperthyroidism, with 87.88% sensitivity and roughly 81% specificity in cross-validation and 80%/75% in testing. During validation, the model predicted progression to ophthalmopathy a median of about 5.9 months ahead of onset, with around 71% sensitivity and about 75% specificity. To identify distinguishing TCR V-J signatures, a discovery cohort of some 100 patients was used, comprising 43 with Graves' ophthalmopathy and approximately 57 with stable Graves' hyperthyroidism. Whether ophthalmopathy could be predicted prospectively was tested in an independent validation cohort made up of approximately 19 hyperthyroidism patients plus 17 patients who later progressed to ophthalmopathy. The 100 or so discovery patients were divided at random into training and test sets in a 7:3 ratio. The study also compared thyroid tissue and blood T-cell repertoires from about six Graves' hyperthyroidism patients. Following sampling, methimazole starting at 30 mg daily was given to hyperthyroidism patients, and high-dose intravenous methylprednisolone was given to ophthalmopathy patients. Libraries were constructed in a second round of multiplex PCR, after which size selection and purification were performed. Libraries were sequenced paired-end with 100 bp reads on an Illumina HiSeq2000. SOAPnuke was used to process the raw data, removing reads that contained adapters or uncalled bases, had a mean Phred below 15, or lacked an exact match to the constant primer or identifier. COPE v1.2.5 was used to merge the high-quality paired reads, and each unique nucleotide sequence was defined as a clonotype. Clonotypes were aligned to IMGT TRBV, TRBD and TRBJ reference segments using MiTCR v1.1. Analysis was restricted to V-J combinations with a frequency above 0.0001, which covered just over 98% of repertoires. The TCS score was defined as F50 (clonal expansion) divided by E x V (chaos), with BLOSUM62-based TCRdist calculated between CDR3 peptides within each V-J. Welch's t-statistics and random forest reduced several hundred V-J features to 13, which were used in a naive Bayes classifier (R e1071). Sample size was not statistically predetermined, and blinding of investigators to group allocation was not performed. The paper describes TCR Vbeta CDR3 sequencing of roughly 130 peripheral blood samples, made up of roughly 45 ophthalmopathy patients, roughly 75 hyperthyroidism patients and 17 progressor patients.

The sample was peripheral blood mononuclear cells (PBMCs), taken at new diagnosis, from a patient treated with antithyroid drugs. This sequence was found in a woman under 40 with Graves disease. Donor details come from another sample of the same person, matched by shared clones. This receptor chain uses TRBV28 and TRBJ1-1, with 9 bases matching TRBD1. The CDR3: CASSGQVGTGRNTEAFF. The DNA sequence follows: TGTGCCAGCAGTGGCCAGGTCGGGACAGGGAGGAACACTGAAGCTTTCTTT.